Sequencing of this TCR beta chain was carried out in a study of tumor-infiltrating lymphocytes in primary liver carcinoma. Overall study context: Subjects presented with primary liver carcinoma managed by surgical resection. Men and women, 30 to 69 years of age, made up the patients. Findings and caveats of the study: Tumor top-250-clone fractions significantly exceeded those of blood (p = 0.039).

Alongside blood RNA obtained from unsorted whole blood, germline DNA was also extracted. The researchers produced TCR beta cDNA from roughly 500 ng total RNA with a constant-region primer. Construction of TCR beta libraries relied on three successive nested multiplex PCR rounds employing slightly modified ARM-PCR. TRBV1-TRBV30 forward and Cbeta reverse primers drove the first two approximately 10-cycle rounds. A single record per CDR3 protein comes from TCRdb applying MiXCR to the multiplex PCR reads. This table holds around 330,000 distinct CDR3 sequences, approximately 60% found once. A remark on this clonotype: Its target is not known. The junction does not match germline at one end; this may be a read error.

The CDR3 contains 15 residues. Germline V gives CDR1 SGHAT, CDR2 FQDESV (reference sequence). This sequence joins TRBV11-1 and TRBJ2-1; a weak D match, TRBD2 (5 bases). The source material was peripheral blood. The TCR sequence derives from a man between 40 and 49 years old with primary liver carcinoma and hepatitis B virus infection. The CDR3, as DNA: TGTGACAGCAGGATAGCTAGTGGAGGTCGCGATGAGCAGTTCTTC. Translating gives CDSRIASGGRDEQFF.